A selection of T cell receptor beta chains follows, all from one sample in a study of shared T cell receptors in the human thymus. Sequencing was performed with immunoSEQ multiplex PCR; in TCRdb, only in-frame clones are kept and a portion is missing. The sample records hundreds of thousands of clones, more than 75% being singletons. The same specimen was also included in a second study, on human thymus T cells.

Input material: thymocytes. Receptors originate from a boy under two years old with a congenital heart defect. CDR3s include the opening cysteine and the closing phenylalanine or tryptophan. Each record gives: V gene, J gene, clone size, D gene, CDR3 protein, CDR3 DNA. A D gene is named only where the DNA matches it firmly. Not all rows give a size; the values are once, few, many and, for expanded clones, a class.

>TRBV11-2|TRBJ2-7|-|-
CASSLRETPYEQYF
TGTGCCAGCAGCTTACGGGAGACTCCCTACGAGCAGTACTTC
>TRBV4-1|TRBJ1-6|-|TRBD1
CASSQAGDRVIWDNSPLHF
TGCGCCAGCAGCCAAGCTGGGGACAGGGTTATATGGGACAATTCACCCCTCCACTTT
>TRBV5-1|TRBJ2-1|-|TRBD2
CASSLWMGTGGPNEQFF
TGCGCCAGCAGCTTGTGGATGGGGACGGGGGGGCCCAATGAGCAGTTCTTC
>TRBV27|TRBJ2-2|-|TRBD2
CASSLRASGAGELFF
TGTGCCAGCAGTTTAAGGGCTAGCGGGGCCGGGGAGCTGTTTTTT
>TRBV5-1|TRBJ1-1|-|-
CASSAGGVNTEAFF
TGCGCCAGCAGCGCGGGGGGGGTGAACACTGAAGCTTTCTTT
>TRBV5-8|TRBJ1-6|-|TRBD1
CASSPPGTGPNSPLHF
TGTGCCAGCAGCCCCCCCGGGACAGGGCCCAATTCACCCCTCCACTTT
>TRBV7-9|TRBJ1-1|-|TRBD1
CASSSEDRRNTEAFF
TGTGCCAGCAGCTCAGAGGACAGGCGGAACACTGAAGCTTTCTTT
>TRBV28|TRBJ2-3|-|TRBD2
CASSWLAGDTDTQYF
TGTGCCAGCAGTTGGCTAGCGGGAGACACAGATACGCAGTATTTT
>TRBV19|TRBJ2-3|-|-
CASRLGLAKDTQYF
TGTGCCAGTAGGTTGGGGCTAGCGAAGGATACGCAGTATTTT
>TRBV28|TRBJ1-5|-|TRBD1
CASRDRGADQPQHF
TGTGCCAGCAGAGACAGGGGTGCCGATCAGCCCCAGCATTTT
>TRBV29-1|TRBJ1-2|-|-
CSVARLWLGEPNYGYTF
TGCAGCGTTGCTCGGCTCTGGTTGGGCGAGCCAAACTATGGCTACACCTTC
>TRBV9|TRBJ2-5|once|TRBD2
CASSSQAGATMGQETQYF
TGTGCCAGCAGCTCGCAAGCGGGGGCAACAATGGGTCAAGAGACCCAGTACTTC
>TRBV14|TRBJ2-3|-|TRBD2
CASSHGTSGNSTDTQYF
TGTGCCAGCAGCCACGGGACTAGCGGCAATAGCACAGATACGCAGTATTTT
>TRBV11-2|TRBJ1-1|-|-
CASSSIMGRRKFSNTEAFF
TGTGCCAGCAGCTCCATCATGGGGAGGAGGAAGTTCTCGAACACTGAAGCTTTCTTT
>TRBV7-2|TRBJ1-1|-|-
CASSPILGGTEAFF
TGTGCCAGCAGCCCCATTTTGGGGGGCACTGAAGCTTTCTTT
>TRBV14|TRBJ1-2|-|-
CASSQGSLRQNYGYTF
TGTGCCAGCAGCCAAGGATCATTGAGACAGAACTATGGCTACACCTTC
>TRBV20-1|TRBJ1-1|-|TRBD1
CRRQGNTEAFF
TGCAGAAGACAGGGGAACACTGAAGCTTTCTTT